This TCR beta chain came from a study of cytomegalovirus exposure and HLA in healthy donors (dated by TCRdb to 2015 to 2018). In the study overall: According to a later analysis, one platform produced both the roughly 130 validation repertoires and the 666 repertoires of the first cohort. The study aimed to test whether cataloging public T cell receptors could reveal signatures of past pathogen exposure. Along with the approximately 700-subject first cohort, a separate validation cohort of around 110 different subjects was used. To predict cytomegalovirus infection status, the study brought together high-throughput TCR immunosequencing, statistical association of individual TCRs with disease status, and machine learning.

The library came from the immunoSEQ multiplex PCR assay. As for how the authors treated the data: A statistical classification framework was built to diagnose cytomegalovirus status from the catalog of TCR beta chain sequences. TCRdb stores this immuneACCESS table with in-frame sequences only. Part of the clones is absent; in the studies checked, under half of the shortfall reflects unresolved V genes, and no reason is known for the rest. V and J calls and clone size are copied from that table; D and trimming were computed from the DNA. The sample table contains over 200,000 clones; only one count was recorded for roughly 84% of them. The ten largest clones add up to 1.5% to 2.5% of the sample. Overall study results and their limits: In vitro tests confirmed that a few of the cytomegalovirus-associated TCR beta chains recognize cytomegalovirus antigens. Subsequent analysis determined that TCRs grouped into clusters in the first cohort also showed a tendency toward co-occurrence across the roughly 120 validation repertoires, and 94% of cluster scores exceeded 0. In the study, some 160 TCR beta chains were listed as associated with cytomegalovirus. Across donors, most TCR sequences were observed very rarely, whereas some public TCRs were present in many individuals. A later analysis had no HLA typing for the validation cohort, so co-occurrence there was scored across all 110 or so repertoires. According to the authors, the approach could potentially be generalized to other disease states and immunological phenotypes. The classifier was reported to diagnose cytomegalovirus status with high specificity and sensitivity in both the original cohort and the validation cohort.

Regarding this clone: What this receptor recognizes is not known. No base qualities exist here, and no much larger clone lies one base off it.

Separate from the roughly 660-subject first cohort, the validation cohort of 90 to 150 subjects was the group to which the donors belonged. From a lookup of the germline V gene, CDR1 and CDR2 are MDHEN and SYDVKM. The CDR3 contains 15 residues, cysteine and phenylalanine counted. Of all the DNA, just the CDR3 is kept, 45 bases in frame from base 1. Clipping removes 5 bases from V and 2 bases from J, with 6 as the unmatched junction base count. This sequence uses TRBV28 and TRBJ2-3; 8 nucleotides in the junction match TRBD2. Material for sequencing was PBMCs. The clonotype was recovered from a young woman in good health and CMV-seropositive. The CDR3 corresponds to CASSTSGFVTDTQYF. The nucleotides read TGTGCCAGCAGTACTAGCGGATTTGTCACAGATACGCAGTATTTT.